This TCR beta chain was documented in a study of shared clonotypes between healthy human individuals. Turning to the study itself: Aged 18 to 49, the donors were a couple of women and a few men. Study conclusions and caveats: Genetic and exposure-history diversity was limited by the small donor number.

On this clone itself: Antigen: not known.

Only in-frame clones appear in the TCRdb table, and some are missing; sequencing was by immunoSEQ multiplex PCR. The table records about 460,000 clones, approximately 71% of them present only once. The CDR3 consists of 16 residues. The germline V gene has CDR1 MDHEN and CDR2 SYDVKM. V dropped 5 bases and J dropped 2; count of bases not matched to a gene: 10. The chain couples TRBV28 to TRBJ2-7; TRBD2 aligns across 9 bases. The TCR comes from a woman between 40 and 55 years old in good health. Some clones in this sample may be carry-over from other donors' samples. Source material: PBMCs. CDR3 loop: CASSETLAGRTYEQYF. Here the CDR3 DNA reads TGTGCCAGCAGTGAAACACTAGCGGGTCGCACCTACGAGCAGTACTTC.